This T cell receptor (beta chain) was captured by sequencing in a study of regulatory T cells in long-lasting Graves disease. Findings of the study overall: It was in persistent disease that TRBV28, TRBJ1-2 and TRBJ2-5 were favored.

Germline CDR1 reads MNHNS; CDR2 reads SASEGT. Unmatched junction bases numbered 10, after V lost 8 bases and J lost 7 bases. The length of the CDR3 is 14 residues. Combining iRepertoire HTBI primers with Arm-PCR of CDR3 regions, the authors built TCR beta libraries. TCRdb passed the multiplex PCR reads through MiXCR, listing each CDR3 protein once. The sample includes approximately 400,000 distinct CDR3 sequences, around 16% of them seen just once. The time point was: newly diagnosed GD, antithyroid drugs for less than 3 months. The TCR library was made from RNA that had been extracted from PBMCs in TRIzol. On this clonotype: Its specificity is unknown.

This chain joins TRBV6-1 and TRBJ2-1; 8 nucleotides align to TRBD2. Material: peripheral blood mononuclear cells (PBMCs), obtained at new diagnosis, from a patient treated with antithyroid drugs. This receptor was identified in a female donor with Graves disease. The CDR3 spells CASRGLGLGNEQFF. The DNA of the CDR3 is TGTGCCAGCCGGGGACTAGGCTTAGGTAATGAGCAGTTCTTC.